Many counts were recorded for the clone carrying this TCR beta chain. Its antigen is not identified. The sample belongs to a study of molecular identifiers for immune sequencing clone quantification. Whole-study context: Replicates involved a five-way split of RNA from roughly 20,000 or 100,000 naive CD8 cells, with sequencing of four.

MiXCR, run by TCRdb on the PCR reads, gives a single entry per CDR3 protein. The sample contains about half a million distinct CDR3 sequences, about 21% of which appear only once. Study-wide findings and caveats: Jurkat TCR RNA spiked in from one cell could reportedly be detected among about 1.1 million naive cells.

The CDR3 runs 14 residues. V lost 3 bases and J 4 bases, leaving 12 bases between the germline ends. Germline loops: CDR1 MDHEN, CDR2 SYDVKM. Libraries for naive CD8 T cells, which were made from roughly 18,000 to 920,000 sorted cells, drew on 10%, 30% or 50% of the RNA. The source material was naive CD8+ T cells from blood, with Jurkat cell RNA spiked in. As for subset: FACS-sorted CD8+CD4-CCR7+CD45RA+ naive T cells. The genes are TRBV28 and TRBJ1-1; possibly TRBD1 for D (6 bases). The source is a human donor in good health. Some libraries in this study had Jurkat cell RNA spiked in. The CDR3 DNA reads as TGTGCCAGCAGTTTCAGGGGAGTTGGCACTGAAGCTTTCTTT. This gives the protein CASSFRGVGTEAFF.